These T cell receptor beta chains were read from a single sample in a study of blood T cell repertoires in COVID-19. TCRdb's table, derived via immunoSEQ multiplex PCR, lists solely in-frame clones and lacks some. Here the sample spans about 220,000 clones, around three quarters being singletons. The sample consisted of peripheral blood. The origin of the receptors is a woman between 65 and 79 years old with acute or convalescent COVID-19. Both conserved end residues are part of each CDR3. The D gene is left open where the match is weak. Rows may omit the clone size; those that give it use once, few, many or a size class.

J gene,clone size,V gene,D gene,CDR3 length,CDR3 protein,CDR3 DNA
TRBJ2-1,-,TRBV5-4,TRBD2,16,CASSNSLAGNYNEQFF,TGTGCCAGCAGCAATTCACTAGCGGGGAATTACAATGAGCAGTTCTTC
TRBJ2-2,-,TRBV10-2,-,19,CASSEGLLGFVTRAGELFF,TGCGCCAGCAGTGAAGGCCTCCTAGGTTTTGTCACCAGGGCCGGGGAGCTGTTTTTT
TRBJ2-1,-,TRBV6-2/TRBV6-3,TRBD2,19,CASSYPIAGGTSSYNEQFF,TGTGCCAGCAGTTACCCTATAGCGGGGGGGACTAGCTCCTACAATGAGCAGTTCTTC
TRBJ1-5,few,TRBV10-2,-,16,CASSETVPVGNQPQHF,TGCGCCAGCAGTGAAACAGTTCCGGTGGGCAATCAGCCCCAGCATTTT
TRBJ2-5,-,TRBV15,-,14,CATSRDAQGQTQYF,TGTGCCACCAGCAGAGATGCACAGGGCCAGACCCAGTACTTC
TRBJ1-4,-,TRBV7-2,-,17,CASSPSLRQATNEKLFF,TGTGCCAGCAGCCCAAGCCTTCGACAGGCAACTAATGAAAAACTGTTTTTT
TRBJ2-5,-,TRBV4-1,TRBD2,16,CASSLGTGGFQETQYF,TGCGCCAGCAGCCTGGGAACGGGGGGGTTCCAAGAGACCCAGTACTTC
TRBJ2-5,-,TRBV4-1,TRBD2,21,CASSQALSAGLAGGVQETQYF,TGCGCCAGCAGCCAAGCCCTAAGCGCGGGACTAGCGGGGGGAGTACAAGAGACCCAGTACTTC
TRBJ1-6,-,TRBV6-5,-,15,CASSRQGLNNSPLHF,TGTGCCAGCAGCCGGCAGGGGCTTAATAATTCACCCCTCCACTTT
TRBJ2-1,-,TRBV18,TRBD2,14,CASSPGLANNEQFF,TGTGCCAGCTCACCCGGACTAGCCAACAATGAGCAGTTCTTC
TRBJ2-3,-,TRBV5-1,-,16,CASTTLERASTDTQYF,TGCGCCAGCACCACCCTAGAGCGGGCGAGCACAGATACGCAGTATTTT
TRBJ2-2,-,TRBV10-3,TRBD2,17,CAIAGLAGGSNTGELFF,TGTGCCATCGCCGGACTAGCGGGGGGATCTAACACCGGGGAGCTGTTTTTT
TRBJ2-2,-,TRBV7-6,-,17,CASSRQIGSANTGELFF,TGTGCCAGCAGTCGTCAAATTGGCAGTGCGAACACCGGGGAGCTGTTTTTT
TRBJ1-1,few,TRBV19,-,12,CASSILSGEAFF,TGTGCCAGTAGTATCCTATCAGGGGAAGCTTTCTTT
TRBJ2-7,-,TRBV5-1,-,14,CASSPGYPEPEQYF,TGCGCCAGCAGCCCGGGATATCCAGAACCCGAGCAGTACTTC
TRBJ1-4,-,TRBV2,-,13,CASSDRGGEKLFF,TGTGCCAGCAGTGACAGGGGTGGCGAAAAACTGTTTTTT